This T cell receptor beta chain was captured by sequencing in a study of response to subunit inactivated influenza vaccine (dated by TCRdb to between 2018 and 2020). A note on the overall study: Deep quantitative T cell receptor repertoire profiling was used in the study to track responses to a trivalent subunit inactivated influenza vaccine. Broader findings and caveats from the paper: According to the authors, only a limited number of new T cells may be recruited by each seasonal influenza vaccination.

The germline V gene gives CDR1 as SGDLS and CDR2 as YYNGEE. V and J are truncated by 3 bases and 3 bases respectively, leaving an intervening sequence of 13 bases. The CDR3 holds 15 amino acids from the cysteine to the phenylalanine. The entry retains the CDR3 DNA only, 45 bases that are in frame from base 1. Comment on this clonotype: Its specific antigen is unknown. No much larger clone is present one base from it, and per-base qualities are unavailable.

The library came from RT-PCR. This sample was sequenced with an Illumina HiSeq 2500. TCRdb reran the public reads through fastp at Q25 and MiXCR, keeping productive beta chains. Records with the same CDR3 protein are collapsed into one entry carrying the most frequent genes and DNA. This sample has roughly 540,000 distinct CDR3 sequences in its table, and around a quarter of those were observed once. The ten most abundant clones make up 2.5% to 3% of the sample. The data were also submitted as part of a second study, on T cells expressing NK-cell markers. As the second study states: TCR beta cDNA libraries were made by 5'RACE template switching that added a universal primer site and unique molecular identifiers. TCR beta-chain repertoires were profiled in sorted CD3+CD56+NKG2C+, CD3+CD56+NKG2C- and CD3+CD56-NKG2C+ T-cell subsets from roughly eight donors. Of the eight sequenced donors, seven were found to be HCMV-seropositive and one was found to be HCMV-seronegative. In several experiments an anti-gammadeltaTCR antibody was added to restrict sorting to alphabetaTCR-expressing T cells. For several donors, the dominant CD3+CD56+NKG2C+ clonotypes were among the top 10 CD8+ clonotypes and accounted for about 1.0-7.5% of CD8+ T cells. Those dominant clonotypes were again the most abundant among CD3+CD56-NKG2C+ cells in a few donors, at about 25-60.1%. It remained unclear whether the expanded NKG2C-expressing T cell clones were specific for HCMV antigens. Randomly selected healthy volunteers, three men and five women, were used as the eight sequenced donors. HCMV-specific IgG was detected in serum with a commercial ELISA kit to determine HCMV serostatus. Peripheral blood mononuclear cells were isolated from blood by Ficoll density gradient centrifugation. Using Miltenyi isolation kits, CD4+ and CD8+ T cells were isolated from PBMC through magnetic immunoseparation. Synthesis of cDNA was primed from the TCR beta constant segment and was followed by two consecutive PCR amplification steps. Illumina HiSeq 2000/2500, MiSeq or NextSeq was used to sequence libraries as 2 x 150 bp reads. Reads were demultiplexed and grouped by UMI with MIGEC, and clonotypes were assembled and quantified with MiTCR. To remove erroneous sequences, TCR cDNA sequences were retained only when supported by two or more reads. The tcR package was used for downstream repertoire analysis, with clonotypes matched between fractions based on CDR3 nucleotide sequence plus V segment. Antigen specificity was annotated against VDJdb with VDJmatch, allowing one amino acid substitution in CDR3.

Source: CD4+ T cells sorted from PBMCs, taken 11 to 12 days after vaccination. This receptor was identified in a man between 45 and 60 years old who received an inactivated influenza vaccine. Donor details come from another sample of the same person, matched by shared clones. This chain joins TRBV9 to TRBJ1-3; TRBD1 is a weak D gene call, 5 bases matching. The CDR3 loop reads CASSATGNIGNTIYF. The DNA sequence follows: TGTGCCAGCAGCGCTACAGGAAATATTGGAAACACCATATATTTT.